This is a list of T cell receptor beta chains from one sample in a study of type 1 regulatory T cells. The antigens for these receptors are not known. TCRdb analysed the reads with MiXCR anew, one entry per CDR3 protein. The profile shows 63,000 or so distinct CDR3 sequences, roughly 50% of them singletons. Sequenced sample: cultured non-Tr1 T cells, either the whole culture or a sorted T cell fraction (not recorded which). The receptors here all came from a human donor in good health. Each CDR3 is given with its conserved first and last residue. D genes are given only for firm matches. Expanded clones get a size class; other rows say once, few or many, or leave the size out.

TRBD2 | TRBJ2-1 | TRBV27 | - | TGTGCCAGCAGTTCTTTAGCGGGGTCCTACAATGAGCAGTTCTTC | CASSSLAGSYNEQFF
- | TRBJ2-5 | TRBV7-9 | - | TGTGCCAGCAGCTTTCACGGGGTTGAAGAGACCCAGTACTTC | CASSFHGVEETQYF
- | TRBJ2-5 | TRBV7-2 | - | TGTGCCAGCAGCTTAGGGGGCCTGAAGACCCAGTACTTC | CASSLGGLKTQYF
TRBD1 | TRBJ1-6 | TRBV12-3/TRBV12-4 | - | TGTGCCAGCAGTAACGGACAGGGAGGTTGGTCACCCCTCCACTTT | CASSNGQGGWSPLHF
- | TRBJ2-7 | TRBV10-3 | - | TGTGCCACCCTATCGACAGAATCGTCCTACGAGCAGTACTTC | CATLSTESSYEQYF
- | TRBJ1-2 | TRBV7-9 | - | TGTGCCAGCAGCTCAGCCGACAGGCCCTCCTATGGCTACACCTTC | CASSSADRPSYGYTF
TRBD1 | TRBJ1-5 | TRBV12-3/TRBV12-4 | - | TGTGCCAGCAGTTTGGGACAGGGGGCCAAGAGGCCCCAGCATTTT | CASSLGQGAKRPQHF
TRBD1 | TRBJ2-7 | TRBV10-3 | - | TGTGCCATCAGCCCGGGACAGGGGGCCTCCTACGAGCAGTACTTC | CAISPGQGASYEQYF
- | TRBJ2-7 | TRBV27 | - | TGTGCCAGCAGTTTAAATCCAAAAGGGGTCCCCTACGAGCAGTACTTC | CASSLNPKGVPYEQYF
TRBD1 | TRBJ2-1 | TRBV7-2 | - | TGTGCCAGCAGTCTCCATCCGGGACAGGGGACATACAATGAGCAGTTCTTC | CASSLHPGQGTYNEQFF
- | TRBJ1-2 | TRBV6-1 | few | TGTGCCAGCAGTGAAAGTGGGGTGTATGGCTACACCTTC | CASSESGVYGYTF
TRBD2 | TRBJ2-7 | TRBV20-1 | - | TGCAGTGCTAGAGACCGAGGGACTAGCGGGGGTTCCTACGAGCAGTACTTC | CSARDRGTSGGSYEQYF
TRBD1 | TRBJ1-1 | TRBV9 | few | TGTGCCAGCAGCGTGGTAGACAGGGTCACTGAAGCTTTCTTT | CASSVVDRVTEAFF
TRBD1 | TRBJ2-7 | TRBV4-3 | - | TGCGCCAGCAGCCCAGGACAGGGGTTGTCCTACGAGCAGTACTTC | CASSPGQGLSYEQYF
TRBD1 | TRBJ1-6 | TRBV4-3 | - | TGCGCCAGCAGCCAACGTCCCGGGACAGGGGGCCATTCACCCCTCCACTTT | CASSQRPGTGGHSPLHF
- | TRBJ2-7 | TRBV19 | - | TGTGCCAGTAGTCCCCTCCCAGCCTACGAGCAGTACTTC | CASSPLPAYEQYF
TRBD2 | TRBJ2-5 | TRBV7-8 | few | TGTGCCAGCAGCTGGCGACTAGCGGGGGAAGAGACCCAGTACTTC | CASSWRLAGEETQYF
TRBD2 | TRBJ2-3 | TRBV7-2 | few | TGTGCCAGCAGCCACGGGGGACTAGCGGGGGCTGGGAGCACAGATACGCAGTATTTT | CASSHGGLAGAGSTDTQYF
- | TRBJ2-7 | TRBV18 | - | TGTGCCAGCTCACCACGGTCCTACGAGCAGTACTTC | CASSPRSYEQYF
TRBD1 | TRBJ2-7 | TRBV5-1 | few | TGCGCCAGCAGCTGGACAGGGTCAGCCGAGCAGTACTTC | CASSWTGSAEQYF
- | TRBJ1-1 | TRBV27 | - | TGTGCCAGCAGTTTATTATCTCACACTGAAGCTTTCTTT | CASSLLSHTEAFF
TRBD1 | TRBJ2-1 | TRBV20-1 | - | TGCAGTGCTATGGCCGGGACAGGGTGGAATGAGCAGTTCTTC | CSAMAGTGWNEQFF
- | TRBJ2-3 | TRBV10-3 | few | TGTGCCATCAGTGATGTAGCCATTAGCACAGATACGCAGTATTTT | CAISDVAISTDTQYF
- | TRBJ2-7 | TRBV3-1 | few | TGTGCCAGCAGCCAAGATGCTTACGAGCAGTACTTC | CASSQDAYEQYF
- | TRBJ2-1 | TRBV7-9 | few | TGTGCCAGCAGCCCGACCGCCTCCTACAATGAGCAGTTCTTC | CASSPTASYNEQFF
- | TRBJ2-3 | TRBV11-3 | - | TGTGTCAGCAGCTTAAGGGTAATGGGCACAGATACGCAGTATTTT | CVSSLRVMGTDTQYF
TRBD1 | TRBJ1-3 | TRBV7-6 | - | TGTGTCAGCAGCGCCCGATTCCAGGGGGCTGGAAACACCATATATTTT | CVSSARFQGAGNTIYF
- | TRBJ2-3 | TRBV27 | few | TGTGCCAGCAGCAGGTTGGCAGATACGCAGTATTTT | CASSRLADTQYF
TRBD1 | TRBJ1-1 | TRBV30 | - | TGTGCCTGGAGTGTACACAGGGGCGACACTGAAGCTTTCTTT | CAWSVHRGDTEAFF
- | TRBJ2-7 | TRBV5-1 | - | TGCGCCAGCAGCGTAGAGGGAGGCTCCTACGAGCAGTGCTTC | CASSVEGGSYEQCF
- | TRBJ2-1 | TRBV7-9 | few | TGTGCCAGCAGCTTACTTAGCAATGAGCAGTTCTTC | CASSLLSNEQFF
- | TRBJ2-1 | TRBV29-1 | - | TGCAGCGTGGGGGGACAGTACAATGAGCAGTTCTTC | CSVGGQYNEQFF
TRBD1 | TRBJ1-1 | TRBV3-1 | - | TGTGCCAGCAGAAGGGGACAGGGGGCTGGCACTGAAGCTTTCTTT | CASRRGQGAGTEAFF
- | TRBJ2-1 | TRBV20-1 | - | TGCAGTGCTAGAGATTTGAGCTCCTACAATGAGCAGTTCTTC | CSARDLSSYNEQFF
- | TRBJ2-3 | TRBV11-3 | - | TGTGCCAGCAGCTTAGAGAGGTCAGATACGCAGTATTTT | CASSLERSDTQYF
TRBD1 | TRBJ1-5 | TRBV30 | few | TGTGCCTGGAGTGTACCAGGGGGTAATCAGCCCCAGCATTTT | CAWSVPGGNQPQHF
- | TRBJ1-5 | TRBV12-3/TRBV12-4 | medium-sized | TGTGCCAGCAGCTCCCTGTACAATCAGCCCCAGCATTTT | CASSSLYNQPQHF
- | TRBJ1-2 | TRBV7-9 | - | TGTGCCAGCAGCTTAAGGGGACATGGCTACACCTTC | CASSLRGHGYTF
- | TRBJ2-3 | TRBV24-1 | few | TGTGCCACCAGTGAAGTAACGGCTACGCAGTATTTT | CATSEVTATQYF
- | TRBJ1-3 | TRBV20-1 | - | TGCAGTGCTAGAGGAGGCGGCTCTGGAAACACCATATATTTT | CSARGGGSGNTIYF
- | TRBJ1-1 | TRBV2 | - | TGTGCCAGTGCTATCAGGATGGGAACTGAAGCTTTCTTT | CASAIRMGTEAFF